What follows describes a single T cell receptor (beta chain). Antigen unknown. Noted time point: week 11, during vaccination. The vaccine gave 300 ug of a 20-mer mutant IDH1 peptide subcutaneously per dose. This CDR3 contains 11 residues. V was clipped by 7 bases and J by 3 bases, with 8 bases between them. This sample was taken from a study of a mutant IDH1 vaccine in newly diagnosed glioma. Background on the study: The initiation of vaccination occurred 4-6 weeks after radiotherapy alone, or with temozolomide cycles. General study findings and limits: Vaccination elicited immune responses in roughly 93% of patients. Pseudoprogression seemed unlinked to shifts in top peripheral T cell clonotypes.

Assay: immunoSEQ multiplex PCR; the TCRdb copy retains only in-frame clones and omits some. The sample comprises under 55,000 clones, roughly nine tenths of which are singletons, and around 2.2% rests with the top ten. The source was PBMCs, collected from a glioma patient whose treatment included an IDH1 peptide vaccine. The source is a man aged 50-60 years with glioma. The V and J genes are TRBV5-3 and TRBJ2-7; TRBD1 is a possible D gene (5 bases). TRBV5-3 is given ORF status, its function remaining uncertain. The DNA for the CDR3 is TGTGCCAGACAGGGTGGCTACGAGCAGTACTTC. It yields the protein CARQGGYEQYF.